These 28 T cell receptor beta chains were sequenced from one sample in a study of CD8 T cells in ankylosing spondylitis. Overall study results and limits: What appeared characteristic of ankylosing spondylitis blood was a TCR beta motif of fewer than ten highly homologous variants.

TCRdb reanalysed the 5' RACE reads using MiXCR and keeps one entry per CDR3 protein. The table lists around 440,000 distinct CDR3 sequences, roughly 15% of them singletons. Their antigens remain unidentified. The sample was blood, either unsorted or a sorted T cell fraction (not recorded which). The source is a male donor with ankylosing spondylitis.

This chain links TRBV12-3 or TRBV12-4 with TRBJ1-3, with D unclear. V lost 3 bases and J 0 bases, leaving 3 bases between the germline ends. CDR3 length: 13 residues. The CDR3 loop reads CASSFLSGNTIYF. CDR3 DNA sequence: TGTGCCAGCAGTTTTCTCTCTGGAAACACCATATATTTT.

The gene calls are TRBV3-1 and TRBJ1-4; D remains ambiguous. The CDR3 is 11 amino acids. Trimming cost V 1 base and J 10 bases, with 4 bases left between them. The germline CDR1 and CDR2 sequences are LGHDT and YNNKEL (reference sequence). The CDR3 DNA reads TGTGCCAGCAGCCAAGCAGGAAAACTGTTTTTT. Translation: CASSQAGKLFF.

This rearrangement joins TRBV25-1 to TRBJ2-2; D uncertain. This CDR3 has 13 amino acids. V lost 1 base and J 6 bases, leaving 6 bases between the germline ends. In germline, CDR1 is MGHDK, CDR2 SYGVNS. CDR3 DNA: TGTGCCAGCAGTGAATGGGCTGCCGGGGAGCTGTTTTTT. This sequence encodes CASSEWAAGELFF.

This clonotype was counted between two and nine times. The chain is built from TRBV4-2 and TRBJ1-3; D is unclear. The CDR3 has 15 amino acids. V was cut by 5 bases and J by 0 bases, with 11 bases left in between. CDR1 and CDR2 from the germline V gene are LGHNA and YNFKEQ. Here the CDR3 reads CASSVGLNSGNTIYF. The CDR3 DNA follows: TGTGCCAGCAGCGTAGGACTGAACTCTGGAAACACCATATATTTT.

This clonotype was seen only a few times. V is TRBV5-1 and J is TRBJ2-3, with 10 bases that match TRBD1. CDR1 is SGHRS and CDR2 is YFSETQ in the germline V gene. The CDR3 has 17 residues. The V and J ends lost 1 base and 6 bases, in that order; junction bases with no gene match: 11. Here the CDR3 DNA reads TGCGCCAGCAGCTTGTCCCGGGACAGGGGACTCACGGATACGCAGTATTTT. This translates into CASSLSRDRGLTDTQYF. Complete variable domain (other parts from reference TRBV5-1 and TRBJ2-3): KAGVTQTPRYLIKTRGQQVTLSCSPISGHRSVSWYQQTPGQGLQFLFEYFSETQRNKGNFPGRFSGRQFSNSRSEMNVSTLELGDSALYLCASSLSRDRGLTDTQYFGPGTRLTVL.

The gene calls are TRBV7-8 and TRBJ1-5; no firm D call. Germline CDR1 SGHVS, CDR2 FQNEAQ. Trimming took 1 base from V and 5 from J, leaving 9 bases between them. The CDR3 has 14 residues. CDR3 sequence (DNA): TGTGCCAGCAGCTTAGGATCTGGGGATCAGCCCCAGCATTTT. This translates into CASSLGSGDQPQHF. The full variable domain, its missing parts supplied by reference TRBV7-8 and TRBJ1-5, is GAGVSQSPRYKVAKRGQDVALRCDPISGHVSLFWYQQALGQGPEFLTYFQNEAQLDKSGLPSDRFFAERPEGSVSTLKIQRTQQEDSAVYLCASSLGSGDQPQHFGDGTRLSIL.

This clonotype was observed a handful of times. The chain combines TRBV20-1 with TRBJ1-1, with D perhaps TRBD1 (6 bases). CDR1 and CDR2 (germline): DFQATT, SNEGSKA (reference sequence). The CDR3 is made up of 16 amino acids. V was pared by 0 bases and J by 11 bases, with 25 bases between. The CDR3 here is CSARDRAPGRGHWAFF. In DNA, the CDR3 is TGCAGTGCTAGAGATAGAGCCCCAGGGCGGGGACATTGGGCTTTCTTT.

The J gene is TRBJ2-1, the V gene TRBV30, with TRBD1 identical over 10 bases. From germline, CDR1 is GTSNPN and CDR2 SVGIG (reference sequence). V was pared by 2 bases and J by 10 bases, with 11 bases of the junction left unmatched. CDR3 length: 15 residues. DNA of the CDR3: TGTGCCTGGAGTCCTGGACAGGGGGTTCTAGTCGAGCAGTTCTTC. Protein product: CAWSPGQGVLVEQFF.

This clonotype was seen a handful of times. The V gene is TRBV12-3 or TRBV12-4, the J gene TRBJ2-1; TRBD2 matches at 8 bases. The CDR3 has 15 amino acids. V dropped 5 bases and J dropped 8; count of bases not matched to a gene: 11. The CDR3 protein is CASSGGSGVKDEQFF. CDR3 nucleotide sequence: TGTGCCAGCAGTGGGGGTAGCGGGGTCAAGGATGAGCAGTTCTTC.

This clonotype was counted a few times. The rearrangement joins TRBV12-3 or TRBV12-4 to TRBJ1-1; 8 nucleotides align to TRBD1. With V trimmed by 6 bases and J by 0 bases, 12 bases remained unmatched. This CDR3 has 17 residues. CDR3 nucleotides: TGTGCCAGCAGACCTCGACAGGGGTCAGGGTTGAACACTGAAGCTTTCTTT. Amino acids: CASRPRQGSGLNTEAFF.

This clonotype occurred once. The rearrangement links TRBV11-1 to TRBJ2-1, with D tentatively TRBD2 (6 bases). The germline V gene encodes CDR1 SGHAT and CDR2 FQDESV (reference sequence). The CDR3 contains 15 residues. Trimming took off 5 bases at V and 4 bases at J, with 15 bases between the two ends. CDR3 residues: CASSINWDSYNEQFF. CDR3 nucleotides: TGTGCCAGCAGCATAAACTGGGACTCTTACAATGAGCAGTTCTTC.

The chain carries TRBV4-1 and TRBJ2-7; D is unresolved. The CDR3 runs to 15 residues. Trimming pared 1 base from V and 2 bases from J, leaving 12 bases between. Germline V gives CDR1 MGHRA, CDR2 YSYEKL. In DNA, the CDR3 is TGCGCCAGCAGCCAAGTCTTCCAGAACGCCTACGAGCAGTACTTC. Translating it yields CASSQVFQNAYEQYF.

This clonotype appeared a few times. The rearrangement links TRBV27 to TRBJ2-7; D may correspond to TRBD1 or TRBD2 (5 bases each). CDR3 length: 16 residues. Trimming took 8 bases from V and 2 from J, leaving 22 bases between them. Germline assignment: CDR1 MNHEY and CDR2 SMNVEV (reference sequence). The CDR3 protein is CASSAGTKPQAYEQYF. CDR3 sequence (DNA): TGTGCCAGCTCGGCAGGGACGAAACCCCAAGCCTACGAGCAGTACTTC.

This sequence joins TRBV20-1 and TRBJ1-2; D not resolved. Trimming removed 0 bases from V and 8 bases from J, with 13 bases in between. CDR1 is DFQATT and CDR2 is SNEGSKA in the germline V gene (reference sequence). The CDR3 extends over 13 amino acids. This CDR3 is CSARDSPLAGYTF. The CDR3 region has the DNA TGCAGTGCTAGAGATTCGCCCCTGGCGGGCTACACCTTC.

This clonotype was recorded at least ten times. The V call is TRBV5-1, the J call TRBJ1-2, with TRBD1 matching 7 bases. V lost 4 bases, J lost 2 bases, and 2 bases stayed unmatched. Germline CDR1 and CDR2: SGHRS and YFSETQ. This CDR3 comprises 13 residues. In nucleotides, the CDR3 is TGCGCCAGCAGCGCGGGACAGAACTATGGCTACACCTTC. Protein sequence: CASSAGQNYGYTF.

There are many counts of this clonotype. The chain is built from TRBV12-3 or TRBV12-4 and TRBJ2-5, with TRBD1 matching over 7 bases. The CDR3 spans 13 residues. V shed 6 bases, J shed 5 bases, and the junction held 6 bases outside the gene matches. The CDR3 nucleotides read TGTGCCAGCAGAAGGGGGCTCATGGAGACCCAGTACTTC. This encodes CASRRGLMETQYF.

This clonotype was recorded a few times. The chain combines TRBV5-1 with TRBJ2-5, with 12 positions matching TRBD2. Germline loops: CDR1 SGHRS, CDR2 YFSETQ. This CDR3 has 18 amino acids. V lost 4 bases, J lost 7 bases, and 17 bases stayed unmatched. This CDR3 is CASSLAGLAGSTRGTQYF. DNA for the CDR3: TGCGCCAGCAGCCTGGCGGGACTAGCGGGCAGTACAAGGGGGACCCAGTACTTC.

This clonotype was counted a few times. The chain uses TRBV6-5 and TRBJ2-2; unclear D gene. V was shortened by 2 bases and J by 5 bases, with 9 bases between the two germline ends. The CDR3 length is 14 residues. CDR1 MNHEY and CDR2 SVGAGI come from the germline V gene. The CDR3 bases are TGTGCCAGCAGTTACCCTCCCGAGACCGGGGAGCTGTTTTTT. Translation: CASSYPPETGELFF.

This chain links TRBV3-1 with TRBJ2-1; 12 bases align to TRBD2. The CDR3 is 18 amino acids. V gave up 0 bases and J gave up 5 bases; unmatched junction bases: 8. Germline V CDR1 and CDR2: LGHDT, YNNKEL (reference sequence). CDR3: CASSQDITSGRKNNEQFF. The CDR3 DNA reads TGTGCCAGCAGCCAAGATATCACTAGCGGGAGGAAAAACAATGAGCAGTTCTTC.

This clonotype was detected only a few times. The V gene is TRBV7-2, the J gene TRBJ1-5; D perhaps matches TRBD1 (5 bases). The CDR3 is 15 residues long. CDR1 is SGHTA and CDR2 is FQGNSA in the germline V gene. Trimming took off 2 bases at V and 7 bases at J, with 15 bases between the two ends. CDR3 in amino acids: CASSLQGRAYQPQHF. CDR3 nucleotides: TGTGCCAGCAGCTTACAGGGCAGGGCTTACCAGCCCCAGCATTTT.

This clonotype was counted a few times. The chain combines TRBV19 with TRBJ1-2, with 10 bases matching TRBD1. Germline V gives CDR1 LNHDA, CDR2 SQIVND (reference sequence). The CDR3 consists of 15 residues. After removal of 5 bases from V and 7 bases from J, the junction contained 10 bases not matched to a gene. Written as DNA, the CDR3 is TGTGCCAGTAGTCCCCGGACAGGGGGACTTAGTGGCTACACCTTC. Amino acid sequence: CASSPRTGGLSGYTF.

This clonotype has ten or more counts. The chain employs TRBV5-1 and TRBJ2-5; TRBD1 matches 7 bases. Germline V gene data show CDR1 as SGHRS and CDR2 as YFSETQ. Germline trimming cut 0 bases from V and 2 bases from J; bases unmatched to any gene: 1. CDR3 length equals 14 residues. This chain's CDR3 is CASSLGDRQETQYF. The DNA for the CDR3 is TGCGCCAGCAGCTTGGGGGACAGACAAGAGACCCAGTACTTC. The full variable domain, rest sourced from reference TRBV5-1 and TRBJ2-5, is KAGVTQTPRYLIKTRGQQVTLSCSPISGHRSVSWYQQTPGQGLQFLFEYFSETQRNKGNFPGRFSGRQFSNSRSEMNVSTLELGDSALYLCASSLGDRQETQYFGPGTRLLVL.

V is TRBV7-6 and J is TRBJ2-3; no firm D call. From germline, CDR1 is SGHVS and CDR2 FNYEAQ. The CDR3 has 13 residues. V shed 5 bases and J shed 6 bases, with 12 bases lying between them. This CDR3 is CASSAHLVDTQYF. CDR3 nucleotides: TGTGCCAGCAGCGCCCATCTCGTGGATACGCAGTATTTT.

CDR3 amino acids: CASRPGGQGQDTQYF. Written as DNA, the CDR3 is TGCGCCAGCAGACCCGGAGGACAGGGGCAAGATACGCAGTATTTT. The chain employs TRBV5-1 and TRBJ2-3; the match to TRBD1 covers 9 bases. Germline V gives CDR1 SGHRS, CDR2 YFSETQ. The CDR3 is 15 residues long. The ends lost 5 bases at V and 5 bases at J; junction bases unmatched: 9.

This clonotype was counted a single time. This chain connects TRBV7-2 to TRBJ1-2, with D perhaps TRBD1 (5 bases). V lost 5 bases and J lost 8, with 21 bases in between. Germline V CDR1 and CDR2: SGHTA, FQGNSA. CDR3 length equals 15 residues. Written as DNA, the CDR3 is TGTGCCAGCAGCCCCGGGGCAGAGAAGTTCCGCGGCTACACCTTC. Translating gives CASSPGAEKFRGYTF.

This rearrangement joins TRBV3-1 to TRBJ2-3; tentatively, D is TRBD2 (7 bases). The CDR3 is made up of 15 amino acids. Per the germline V gene, CDR1 is LGHDT and CDR2 is YNNKEL (reference sequence). V gave up 3 bases and J gave up 1 base, with 11 bases separating them. The DNA of the CDR3 is TGTGCCAGCAGCCAGGGGGGGCTTGGCACAGATACGCAGTATTTT. Encoded protein: CASSQGGLGTDTQYF.

With regard to this clonotype: One base away lies a much larger clone, so this may be a sequencing read error. This chain uses TRBV11-2 with TRBJ2-1, with a weak D call TRBD1 (5 bases). Germline V gives CDR1 SGHAT, CDR2 FQNNGV. Deletions cut 4 bases from V and 8 bases from J, with 21 bases between. This CDR3 has 16 residues. Here the CDR3 reads CASSYTGGRAYDEQFF. CDR3 coding DNA: TGTGCCAGCAGCTACACAGGTGGGCGAGCATACGATGAGCAGTTCTTC.

The chain uses TRBV7-2 and TRBJ2-2; the match to TRBD1 covers 9 bases. The V segment lost 6 bases and the J segment 3 bases; nucleotides outside the gene matches: 8. Germline CDR1 SGHTA, CDR2 FQGNSA. This CDR3 has 16 residues. DNA for the CDR3: TGTGCCAGCAGTCCCCGGGACAGGGCGGACACCGGGGAGCTGTTTTTT. Translated, it gives CASSPRDRADTGELFF.